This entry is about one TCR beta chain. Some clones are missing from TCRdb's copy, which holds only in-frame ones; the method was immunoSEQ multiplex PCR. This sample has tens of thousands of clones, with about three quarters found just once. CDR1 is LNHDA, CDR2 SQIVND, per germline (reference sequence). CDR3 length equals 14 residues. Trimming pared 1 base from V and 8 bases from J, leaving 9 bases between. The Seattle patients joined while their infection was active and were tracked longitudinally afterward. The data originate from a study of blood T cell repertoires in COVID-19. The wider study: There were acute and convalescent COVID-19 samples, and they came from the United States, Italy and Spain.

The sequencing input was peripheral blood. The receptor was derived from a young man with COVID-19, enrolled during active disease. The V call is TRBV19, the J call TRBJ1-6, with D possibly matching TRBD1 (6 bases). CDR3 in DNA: TGTGCCAGTAGTATAGCGGCAGGGGATTCACCCCTCCACTTT. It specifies CASSIAAGDSPLHF.